The entry that follows covers one T cell receptor (beta chain) sequence. At one of its ends the junction is not consistent with the germline gene, which may arise from a read error. The sample comes from a study of cytomegalovirus exposure and HLA in healthy donors. PCR used 60 Vbeta primers and 13 Jbeta primers. Only in-frame clones appear in the TCRdb table, and some are missing; sequencing was by immunoSEQ multiplex PCR. In the table there are about 150,000 clones, roughly 83% of which are singletons. This CDR3 region has 15 residues. Germline assignment: CDR1 LNHDA and CDR2 SQIVND (reference sequence).

This sequence originates from a boy aged 2 to 10 in good health and CMV-seronegative. The source material was PBMCs. The chain combines TRBV19 with TRBJ1-1; a weak D match, TRBD1 (6 bases). The CDR3 is CASSPNRVWVTEASF. Here the CDR3 DNA reads TGTGCCAGTAGTCCGAACAGGGTATGGGTCACTGAAGCTTCCTTT. Full variable domain (remainder filled in from reference TRBV19 and TRBJ1-1): DGGITQSPKYLFRKEGQNVTLSCEQNLNHDAMYWYRQDPGQGLRLIYYSQIVNDFQKGDIAEGYSVSREKKESFPLTVTSAQKNPTAFYLCASSPNRVWVTEASFGQGTRLTVV.